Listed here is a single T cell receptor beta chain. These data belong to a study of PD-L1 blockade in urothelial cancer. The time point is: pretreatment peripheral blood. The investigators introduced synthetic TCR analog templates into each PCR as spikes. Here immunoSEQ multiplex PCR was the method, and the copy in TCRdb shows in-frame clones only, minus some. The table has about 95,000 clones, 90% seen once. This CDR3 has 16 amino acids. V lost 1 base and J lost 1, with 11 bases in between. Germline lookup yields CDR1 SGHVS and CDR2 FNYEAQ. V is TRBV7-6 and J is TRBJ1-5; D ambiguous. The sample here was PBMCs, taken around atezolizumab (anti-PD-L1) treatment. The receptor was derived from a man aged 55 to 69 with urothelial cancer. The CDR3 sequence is CASSLETGKSNQPQHF. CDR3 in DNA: TGTGCCAGCAGCTTAGAAACGGGAAAAAGCAATCAGCCCCAGCATTTT. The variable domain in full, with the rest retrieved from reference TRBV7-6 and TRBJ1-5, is GAGVSQSPRYKVTKRGQDVALRCDPISGHVSLYWYRQALGQGPEFLTYFNYEAQQDKSGLPNDRFSAERPEGSISTLTIQRTEQRDSAMYRCASSLETGKSNQPQHFGDGTRLSIL.